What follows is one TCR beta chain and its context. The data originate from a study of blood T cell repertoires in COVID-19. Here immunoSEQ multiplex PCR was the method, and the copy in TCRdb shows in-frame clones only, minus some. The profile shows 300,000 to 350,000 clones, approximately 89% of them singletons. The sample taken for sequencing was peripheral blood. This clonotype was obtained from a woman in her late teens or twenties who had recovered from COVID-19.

The DNA of the CDR3 is TGTGCCAGCAGCTATCCGGGCGGGAGCTCCTACAATGAGCAGTTCTTC. Translated, it gives CASSYPGGSSYNEQFF. V usage is TRBV6-2 or TRBV6-3 and J usage is TRBJ2-1; 7 bases are a match to TRBD2. V dropped 6 bases and J dropped 0; count of bases not matched to a gene: 8. Germline lookup yields CDR1 MNHEY and CDR2 SVGEGT. The CDR3 is made up of 16 amino acids.